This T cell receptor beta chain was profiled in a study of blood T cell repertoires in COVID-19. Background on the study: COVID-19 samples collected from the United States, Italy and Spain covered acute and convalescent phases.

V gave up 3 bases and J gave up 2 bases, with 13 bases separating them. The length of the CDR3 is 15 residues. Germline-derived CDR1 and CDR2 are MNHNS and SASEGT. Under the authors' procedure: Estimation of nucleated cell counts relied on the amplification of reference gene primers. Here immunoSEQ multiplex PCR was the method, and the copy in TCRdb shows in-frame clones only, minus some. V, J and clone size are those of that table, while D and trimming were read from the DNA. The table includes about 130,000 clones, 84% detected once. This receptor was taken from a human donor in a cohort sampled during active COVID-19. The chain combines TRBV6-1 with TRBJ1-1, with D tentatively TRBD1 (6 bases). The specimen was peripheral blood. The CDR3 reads CASSDKAGANTEAFF. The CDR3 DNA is TGTGCCAGCAGTGATAAGGCAGGGGCCAACACTGAAGCTTTCTTT.